Following are 25 T cell receptor beta chains from one sample sequenced in a study of blood T cell repertoires in COVID-19. Assay: immunoSEQ multiplex PCR; the TCRdb copy retains only in-frame clones and omits some. In the table there are 180,000 or so clones, about 85% of which are singletons. The sequencing input was peripheral blood. The receptors come from a woman aged 80 or over with acute or convalescent COVID-19.

The chain is built from TRBV5-1 and TRBJ2-2, with 8 bases fitting TRBD2. Germline V gene sequence: CDR1 SGHRS, CDR2 YFSETQ. After removal of 1 base from V and 4 bases from J, the junction contained 3 bases not matched to a gene. This CDR3 has 15 amino acids. As DNA, the CDR3 is TGCGCCAGCAGCTTGTTAGGGACTAGCACCGGGGAGCTGTTTTTT. This sequence encodes CASSLLGTSTGELFF.

The chain is built from TRBV9 and TRBJ1-6; maybe TRBD1 (6 bases). The CDR3 extends over 16 amino acids. V gave up 4 bases and J gave up 10 bases, with 21 bases separating them. Germline V gene lookup returns CDR1 SGDLS and CDR2 YYNGEE. CDR3 DNA sequence: TGTGCCAGCAGCCCGAATCCAGACCCCAGGGGATCACCCCTCCACTTT. Amino acid sequence: CASSPNPDPRGSPLHF.

This chain links TRBV5-1 with TRBJ2-3; the match to TRBD2 covers 12 bases. CDR1 and CDR2 from the germline V gene are SGHRS and YFSETQ. This CDR3 has 18 residues. J was trimmed by 3 bases and V by 4 bases; bases with no gene match: 12. The CDR3 DNA sequence: TGCGCCAGCAGCCTGGGCCTAGCGGGAGGGCCGGGGACAGATACGCAGTATTTT. Residues: CASSLGLAGGPGTDTQYF.

The chain carries TRBV6-2 or TRBV6-3 and TRBJ2-6; no definite D call. Trimming removed 2 bases from V and 0 bases from J, with 5 bases in between. Germline V gene lookup returns CDR1 MNHEY and CDR2 SVGEGT. The CDR3 runs 15 residues. The CDR3 nucleotides are TGTGCCAGCAGTTACGGGCGCTCTGGGGCCAACGTCCTGACTTTC. Translated: CASSYGRSGANVLTF.

This chain connects TRBV18 to TRBJ1-2; 7 bases map to TRBD1. After removal of 1 base from V and 7 bases from J, the junction contained 3 bases not matched to a gene. From germline, CDR1 is KGHSH and CDR2 LQKENI. CDR3 size: 13 residues. CDR3 amino acids: CASSPQTGLGYTF. In nucleotides, the CDR3 is TGTGCCAGCTCACCACAGACAGGGCTTGGCTACACCTTC.

The chain employs TRBV30 and TRBJ2-3; D may be TRBD2 (6 bases). The CDR3 length is 13 residues. The V and J ends lost 5 bases and 1 base respectively, with 10 bases between them. CDR1 GTSNPN and CDR2 SVGIG come from the germline V gene (reference sequence). The CDR3 region has the DNA TGTGCCTGGGGGGACTCCGGCACAGATACGCAGTATTTT. It specifies CAWGDSGTDTQYF.

The CDR3 coding sequence is TGCGCCAGCACTTTTGAGGGTCCAACTAATGAAAAACTGTTTTTT. This sequence encodes CASTFEGPTNEKLFF. The chain employs TRBV5-1 and TRBJ1-4; D gene unclear. Germline V lookup: CDR1 SGHRS, CDR2 YFSETQ. Trimming left V 6 bases short and J 0 bases short, with 12 bases between. The CDR3 spans 15 residues.

The chain employs TRBV7-2 and TRBJ2-3; no firm D call. In germline, CDR1 is SGHTA, CDR2 FQGNSA. There are 14 residues in the CDR3. The germline V and J ends were trimmed by 3 bases and 3 bases, with 10 bases remaining between them. The DNA for the CDR3 is TGTGCCAGCAGCTTTATTAGCAGTACAGATACGCAGTATTTT. Its translation: CASSFISSTDTQYF. The full variable domain, its missing parts supplied by reference TRBV7-2 and TRBJ2-3, is GAGVSQSPSNKVTEKGKDVELRCDPISGHTALYWYRQSLGQGLEFLIYFQGNSAPDKSGLPSDRFSAERTGGSVSTLTIQRTQQEDSAVYLCASSFISSTDTQYFGPGTRLTVL.

The chain links TRBV6-6 to TRBJ2-5, with D possibly being TRBD1 (5 bases). This CDR3 is built from 16 residues. V was pared by 7 bases and J by 4 bases, with 22 bases between. The germline CDR1 and CDR2 sequences are MNHNY and SVGAGI (reference sequence). This CDR3 reads CASTLNQGVIGETQYF. The CDR3 DNA reads TGTGCCAGCACTCTCAATCAAGGGGTAATAGGAGAGACCCAGTACTTC.

V gene TRBV10-1 combines with J gene TRBJ2-1; 8 nucleotides align to TRBD1. The trim removed 6 bases at V and 6 bases at J, leaving 4 bases unmatched. The CDR3 runs 13 residues. Germline V gives CDR1 WNHNN, CDR2 SYGVQD (reference sequence). CDR3 residues: CASSLTGGNEQFF. In nucleotides, the CDR3 is TGCGCCAGCAGCCTCACAGGGGGCAATGAGCAGTTCTTC.

This clone was seen just once. The V call is TRBV5-1, the J call TRBJ1-1; D remains unclear. CDR1 is SGHRS and CDR2 is YFSETQ in the germline V gene. Trimming left V 1 base short and J 4 bases short, with 14 bases between. This CDR3 is built from 15 residues. CDR3 DNA sequence: TGCGCCAGCAGCTTGAATAGCAAGGTTGGCACTGAAGCTTTCTTT. Amino acids: CASSLNSKVGTEAFF.

This clone was detected a few times. The V call is TRBV7-2, the J call TRBJ1-2; 7 nucleotides line up with TRBD1. Germline CDR1 is SGHTA and CDR2 is FQGNSA. V lost 5 bases, J lost 6 bases, and 9 bases stayed unmatched. The CDR3 is 14 residues long. CDR3: CASSPSTGYNGYTF. In DNA, the CDR3 is TGTGCCAGCAGCCCGTCGACAGGGTATAATGGCTACACCTTC.

The CDR3 bases are TGTGCCAGCGGAGGGGTCTCGACTGGAAACACCATATATTTT. This codes for CASGGVSTGNTIYF. This chain joins TRBV5-5 and TRBJ1-3, with a possible D match to TRBD1 (5 bases). The CDR3 covers 14 residues. Germline lookup yields CDR1 SGHKS and CDR2 YYEKEE (reference sequence). Trimming cost V 7 bases and J 2 bases, with 13 bases left between them. The entire variable domain, with the rest obtained from reference TRBV5-5 and TRBJ1-3, is as follows: DAGVTQSPTHLIKTRGQQVTLRCSPISGHKSVSWYQQVLGQGPQFIFQYYEKEERGRGNFPDRFSARQFPNYSSELNVNALLLGDSALYLCASGGVSTGNTIYFGEGSWLTVV.

The CDR3 protein is CASSIGGLRAGELFF. The CDR3 nucleotides read TGTGCCAGCAGCATTGGGGGACTTAGGGCCGGGGAGCTGTTTTTT. V usage is TRBV7-3 and J usage is TRBJ2-2; possibly TRBD2 for D (6 bases). Germline V gene lookup returns CDR1 SGHTA and CDR2 FQGTGA. V was pared by 5 bases and J by 6 bases, with 16 bases between. This CDR3 is built from 15 residues. Full variable domain (missing parts from reference TRBV7-3 and TRBJ2-2): GAGVSQTPSNKVTEKGKYVELRCDPISGHTALYWYRQSLGQGPEFLIYFQGTGAADDSGLPNDRFFAVRPEGSVSTLKIQRTERGDSAVYLCASSIGGLRAGELFFGEGSRLTVL.

The gene calls are TRBV4-3 and TRBJ2-2; D is uncertain. V was shortened by 0 bases and J by 4 bases, with 6 bases between the two germline ends. The CDR3 sequence is 14 residues long. Germline CDR1 LGHNA, CDR2 YSLEER. The CDR3: CASSQDVGTGELFF. CDR3 DNA: TGCGCCAGCAGCCAAGATGTCGGCACCGGGGAGCTGTTTTTT.

This sequence joins TRBV7-9 and TRBJ2-5; a weak D match, TRBD1 (5 bases). Germline-derived CDR1 and CDR2 are SEHNR and FQNEAQ (reference sequence). V was shortened by 2 bases and J by 4 bases, with 8 bases between the two germline ends. This CDR3 is built from 13 residues. CDR3 in amino acids: CASSLYTGETQYF. The CDR3 DNA is TGTGCCAGCAGCTTATACACAGGAGAGACCCAGTACTTC.

CDR3: CASSVTGAEHPPLHF. Written as DNA, the CDR3 is TGTGCCAGCAGCGTTACAGGAGCCGAGCATCCACCCCTCCACTTT. V gene TRBV9 combines with J gene TRBJ1-6; maybe TRBD1 (5 bases). V was clipped by 2 bases and J by 11 bases, with 17 bases between them. CDR3 length: 15 amino acids. CDR1 is SGDLS and CDR2 is YYNGEE in the germline V gene.

This chain connects TRBV4-3 to TRBJ2-7; the D gene is possibly TRBD1 (6 bases). Per the germline V gene, CDR1 is LGHNA and CDR2 is YSLEER. This CDR3 is 15 amino acids long. The V and J ends lost 0 bases and 3 bases respectively, with 12 bases between them. The CDR3 is CASSQDIGRGYEQYF. DNA for the CDR3: TGCGCCAGCAGCCAAGATATCGGCAGGGGCTACGAGCAGTACTTC.

This clone appeared a single time. This chain links TRBV10-3 with TRBJ1-1; D is possibly TRBD1 (6 bases). This CDR3 contains 15 residues. From germline, CDR1 is ENHRY and CDR2 SYGVKD. Trimming removed 6 bases from V and 1 base from J, with 15 bases in between. CDR3 bases: TGTGCCATCAGCGTACAGGGATCCCGGAACACTGAAGCTTTCTTT. Encoded protein: CAISVQGSRNTEAFF.

The chain uses TRBV5-1 and TRBJ1-1; D is unresolved. V was shortened by 7 bases and J by 0 bases, with 13 bases between the two germline ends. Looked up from germline, CDR1 is SGHRS and CDR2 is YFSETQ. The CDR3 runs to 14 residues. The DNA for the CDR3 is TGCGCCAGCGGTGCGGACGGGGTGAACACTGAAGCTTTCTTT. Its protein product is CASGADGVNTEAFF.

J is TRBJ2-2 and V is TRBV10-3; 11 bases line up with TRBD2. The V gene's germline CDR1 is ENHRY and CDR2 SYGVKD. V gave up 2 bases and J gave up 3 bases; unmatched junction bases: 5. The CDR3 spans 17 residues. Written as DNA, the CDR3 is TGTGCCATCAGTGAGAGGGGGACTAGCGGCCACACCGGGGAGCTGTTTTTT. Translating gives CAISERGTSGHTGELFF.

The CDR3 sequence is CASSPSSPGGSYEQYF. The DNA for the CDR3 is TGTGCCAGCAGCCCTAGCAGTCCCGGGGGCTCCTACGAGCAGTACTTC. The chain links TRBV3-1 (or the pseudogene TRBV3-2) to TRBJ2-7; tentative D call: TRBD2 (6 bases). V was pared by 4 bases and J by 0 bases, with 16 bases between. The CDR3 is 16 residues long. Germline V lookup: CDR1 LGHDT, CDR2 YNNKEL (reference sequence).

This clone was observed once. V is TRBV7-2 and J is TRBJ2-7, with TRBD1 identical over 9 bases. Unmatched junction bases numbered 8, after V lost 4 bases and J lost 4 bases. The CDR3 has 15 residues. Germline assignment: CDR1 SGHTA and CDR2 FQGNSA. The CDR3 DNA sequence: TGTGCCAGCAGCTCACCGGGACAGGGTCTGTACGAGCAGTACTTC. Protein: CASSSPGQGLYEQYF.

This chain joins TRBV2 and TRBJ1-2, with 7 nucleotides matching TRBD1. Trimming cost V 8 bases and J 4 bases; bases outside gene matches: 4. This CDR3 region has 12 residues. Germline assignment: CDR1 SNHLY and CDR2 FYNNEI. The CDR3 nucleotides read TGTGCCAGCGGACGGGACAGCTATGGCTACACCTTC. Protein sequence: CASGRDSYGYTF.

This clone was counted only a few times. The chain uses TRBV30 and TRBJ1-1; D is unresolved. The length of the CDR3 is 11 residues. CDR1 and CDR2 from the germline V gene are GTSNPN and SVGIG (reference sequence). V was shortened by 3 bases and J by 6 bases, with 8 bases between the two germline ends. The CDR3 coding sequence is TGTGCCTGGAGGGGGAGTTCTGAAGCTTTCTTT. This codes for CAWRGSSEAFF.